This T cell receptor beta chain is drawn from a study of blood T cell repertoires in COVID-19. Overall study: Sites across the United States, Italy and Spain contributed samples from acute and convalescent COVID-19. In each case, the material was cDNA or gDNA derived from T cells, B-cell-depleted T cells, or PBMCs.

Authors' data handling: By means of reference gene primer amplification, nucleated cell counts were estimated. The assay was immunoSEQ multiplex PCR, and TCRdb's table has in-frame clones only and misses some. That table is the source of V, J and clone size, and D and trimming were worked out from the DNA. In the table there are 110,000 or so clones, less than 85% of which are singletons. Between the trimmed V and J ends, which lost 0 bases and 0 bases, there was a span of 6 bases. Germline values: CDR1 LNHNV, CDR2 YYDKDF (reference sequence). CDR3 length: 15 residues. V and J are TRBV15 and TRBJ1-3, with D unresolved. The clonotype comes from a human donor in a cohort sampled during active COVID-19. Sequencing was carried out using peripheral blood. This CDR3 reads CATSRDRGSGNTIYF. The CDR3 DNA reads as TGTGCCACCAGCAGAGATCGGGGCTCTGGAAACACCATATATTTT. Variable domain in full (rest from reference TRBV15 and TRBJ1-3): DAMVIQNPRYQVTQFGKPVTLSCSQTLNHNVMYWYQQKSSQAPKLLFHYYDKDFNNEADTPDNFQSRRPNTSFCFLDIRSPGLGDTAMYLCATSRDRGSGNTIYFGEGSWLTVV.